The 23 T cell receptor beta chains presented below share a single source sample, sequenced in a study of shared clonotypes between healthy human individuals. This table comes from immunoSEQ multiplex PCR, and its TCRdb copy is limited to in-frame clones, with some not included. The repertoire holds 1.6 million or so clones, with roughly 95% as singletons. The sequenced sample was naive CD4+ T cells sorted from blood. Subset given: CD45RA+ positively selected. The receptors come from a man aged 25 to 40 in good health.

The table lists this clone with a count of one. This chain uses TRBV15 with TRBJ2-7; D uncertain. V was cut by 4 bases and J by 7 bases, with 14 bases left in between. Germline-derived CDR1 and CDR2 are LNHNV and YYDKDF (reference sequence). The CDR3 runs 13 residues. Written as DNA, the CDR3 is TGTGCCACCAGCAAGGGATACTCAGAGGAGCAGTACTTC. This codes for CATSKGYSEEQYF. Based on the CDR3 plus reference TRBV15 and TRBJ2-7, the full variable domain is DAMVIQNPRYQVTQFGKPVTLSCSQTLNHNVMYWYQQKSSQAPKLLFHYYDKDFNNEADTPDNFQSRRPNTSFCFLDIRSPGLGDTAMYLCATSKGYSEEQYFGPGTRLTVT.

This clone appeared once. The J gene is TRBJ1-4, the V gene TRBV6-1, with D tentatively TRBD1 (5 bases). There are 18 residues in the CDR3. Trimming left V 2 bases short and J 1 base short, with 17 bases between. The germline V gene encodes CDR1 MNHNS and CDR2 SASEGT. CDR3 sequence reads: CASSEKKGFELTNEKLFF. In DNA form, the CDR3 reads TGTGCCAGCAGTGAAAAAAAGGGGTTTGAACTAACTAATGAAAAACTGTTTTTT.

The chain links TRBV7-2 to TRBJ2-2; a weak D match, TRBD1 (6 bases). The CDR3 sequence is 15 residues long. CDR1 is SGHTA, CDR2 FQGNSA, per germline. V gave up 5 bases and J gave up 0 bases, with 10 bases separating them. CDR3 sequence reads: CASSAQGPNTGELFF. The CDR3 DNA follows: TGTGCCAGCAGCGCACAGGGACCGAACACCGGGGAGCTGTTTTTT.

The CDR3, as DNA: TGTGCCAGCAGTCGGCGGACTAGCGGGAGGTCGGATTCCTACGAGCAGTACTTC. Its protein product is CASSRRTSGRSDSYEQYF. This chain connects TRBV28 to TRBJ2-7; 14 nucleotides line up with TRBD2. The CDR3 has 18 residues. Germline CDR1 reads MDHEN; CDR2 reads SYDVKM. The ends lost 5 bases at V and 1 base at J; junction bases unmatched: 10.

This chain links TRBV12-5 with TRBJ1-2; D is undetermined. Trimming cost V 6 bases and J 3 bases, with 23 bases left between them. The CDR3 runs to 17 residues. The germline V gene encodes CDR1 LGHNT and CDR2 FRNRAP. The DNA for the CDR3 is TGTGCTAGTGGCCATCCCAGGCGCGGGTATATTGACTATGGCTACACCTTC. This encodes CASGHPRRGYIDYGYTF. Looking up the rest from reference TRBV12-5 and TRBJ1-2 gives the full variable domain: DARVTQTPRHKVTEMGQEVTMRCQPILGHNTVFWYRQTMMQGLELLAYFRNRAPLDDSGMPKDRFSAEMPDATLATLKIQPSEPRDSAVYFCASGHPRRGYIDYGYTFGSGTRLTVV.

The chain couples TRBV5-1 to TRBJ2-3, with 13 nucleotides matching TRBD2. The CDR3 loop spans 16 amino acids. Germline CDR1 and CDR2: SGHRS and YFSETQ. Germline trimming cut 3 bases from V and 4 bases from J; bases unmatched to any gene: 5. The CDR3 loop reads CASSSGLAGYSDTQYF. The DNA for the CDR3 is TGCGCCAGCAGCTCGGGACTAGCGGGATATTCAGATACGCAGTATTTT.

This chain links TRBV27 with TRBJ1-5; D is perhaps TRBD1 (6 bases). CDR1 is MNHEY, CDR2 SMNVEV, per germline (reference sequence). Trimming cost V 4 bases and J 2 bases, with 18 bases left between them. The CDR3 spans 17 residues. CDR3 region: CASSSHSGAFGNQPQHF. CDR3 bases: TGTGCCAGCAGTTCCCACTCAGGGGCTTTTGGCAATCAGCCCCAGCATTTT.

This chain links TRBV9 with TRBJ1-1; tentative D call: TRBD1 (5 bases). CDR1 and CDR2 from the germline V gene are SGDLS and YYNGEE. The CDR3 runs to 15 residues. V lost 4 bases and J lost 0, with 13 bases in between. This CDR3 is CASSPRGRVNTEAFF. In DNA, the CDR3 is TGTGCCAGCAGCCCCCGGGGACGGGTGAACACTGAAGCTTTCTTT.

This clone was counted once. CDR3 coding DNA: TGTGCCAGCACGGACAGGGCGGACGAGCAGTACTTC. It codes for CASTDRADEQYF. This chain links TRBV18 with TRBJ2-7; 8 bases line up with TRBD1. This CDR3 is built from 12 residues. The germline gives CDR1 KGHSH, CDR2 LQKENI. Trimming took 8 bases from V and 5 from J; bases not matched to a gene: 5.

The chain employs TRBV7-9 and TRBJ2-5, with 7 bases matching TRBD1. The V gene end was trimmed by 5 bases and the J gene end by 2 bases; junction bases not matched to a gene: 11. Germline V gene sequence: CDR1 SEHNR, CDR2 FQNEAQ (reference sequence). The length of the CDR3 is 16 residues. This chain's CDR3 is CASSQRQGLIQETQYF. The CDR3 bases are TGTGCCAGCAGCCAAAGACAGGGCTTGATTCAAGAGACCCAGTACTTC. Drawing the rest from reference TRBV7-9 and TRBJ2-5, the complete variable domain is DTGVSQNPRHKITKRGQNVTFRCDPISEHNRLYWYRQTLGQGPEFLTYFQNEAQLEKSRLLSDRFSAERPKGSFSTLEIQRTEQGDSAMYLCASSQRQGLIQETQYFGPGTRLLVL.

This clone was seen more than once but under ten times. The chain is built from TRBV9 and TRBJ2-7; D may correspond to TRBD1 or TRBD2 (5 bases each). Germline V gene data show CDR1 as SGDLS and CDR2 as YYNGEE. V lost 4 bases, J lost 2 bases, and 10 bases lay in between. CDR3 length: 13 residues. CDR3 residues: CASSSRGAYEQYF. CDR3 bases: TGTGCCAGCAGCTCCAGAGGGGCCTACGAGCAGTACTTC.

This clone appeared once. The chain is built from TRBV6-5 and TRBJ2-5; no reliable D call. Per the germline V gene, CDR1 is MNHEY and CDR2 is SVGAGI. V shed 3 bases and J shed 6 bases, with 14 bases lying between them. The CDR3 sequence is 14 residues long. The CDR3 sequence: CASSYNAREQTQYF. CDR3 in DNA: TGTGCCAGCAGTTATAACGCCAGAGAGCAGACCCAGTACTTC.

The V gene is TRBV6-1, the J gene TRBJ2-7; D uncertain. Germline lookup yields CDR1 MNHNS and CDR2 SASEGT. Trimming shortened V by 8 bases and J by 7 bases, and 15 bases separated the two germline ends. The CDR3 runs to 12 residues. The CDR3 reads CASSSPSREQYF. CDR3 DNA sequence: TGTGCCAGCTCGTCACCTTCGCGAGAGCAGTACTTC.

Comments on this clone: This same CDR3 is encoded by further DNA sequences in the sample. This chain connects TRBV6-4 to TRBJ2-1; D is ambiguous. The ends were cut back, 5 bases at V and 4 bases at J, with 9 bases in the middle. CDR1 is MRHNA, CDR2 SNTAGT, per germline. The CDR3 sequence is 13 residues long. CDR3 sequence reads: CASSPGPYNEQFF. Here the CDR3 DNA reads TGTGCCAGCAGTCCTGGACCATACAATGAGCAGTTCTTC.

This clone was seen a single time. V is TRBV28 and J is TRBJ2-1, with no clear D. There are 15 residues in the CDR3. V was clipped by 6 bases and J by 0 bases, with 12 bases between them. The V gene's germline CDR1 is MDHEN and CDR2 SYDVKM. The CDR3 reads CASRRGRSSYNEQFF. The CDR3 coding sequence is TGTGCCAGCAGACGAGGACGGAGCTCCTACAATGAGCAGTTCTTC.

This chain links TRBV7-2 with TRBJ1-5; D is uncertain. Trimming left V 1 base short and J 5 bases short, with 15 bases between. The CDR3 length is 16 residues. From germline, CDR1 is SGHTA and CDR2 FQGNSA. Here the CDR3 reads CASSLVWEAGYQPQHF. In DNA form, the CDR3 reads TGTGCCAGCAGCTTAGTTTGGGAGGCGGGATATCAGCCCCAGCATTTT.

This chain connects TRBV5-6 to TRBJ2-1; the match to TRBD2 covers 9 bases. CDR3 size: 16 residues. Germline V gene data show CDR1 as SGHDT and CDR2 as YYEEEE. V lost 2 bases, J lost 6 bases, and 9 bases stayed unmatched. The CDR3 DNA reads as TGTGCCAGCAGCTTCCCTGGCGGGAGGGAGATCAATGAGCAGTTCTTC. Amino acid sequence: CASSFPGGREINEQFF.

This clone was seen a handful of times. V gene TRBV5-1 combines with J gene TRBJ1-4, with D perhaps matching TRBD1 (6 bases). CDR3 length: 15 amino acids. The germline V gene has CDR1 SGHRS and CDR2 YFSETQ. V lost 2 bases and J 8 bases, leaving 16 bases between the germline ends. CDR3 in DNA: TGCGCCAGCAGCTTTACACAGGGTTTCTTCGAAAAACTGTTTTTT. Translated, it gives CASSFTQGFFEKLFF.

The CDR3: CASSLRGGTTYEQYF. The CDR3 DNA sequence: TGTGCCAGCAGCTTGCGGGGCGGAACTACCTACGAGCAGTACTTC. This sequence joins TRBV5-4 and TRBJ2-7, with D tentatively TRBD1 or TRBD2 (5 bases each). CDR3 size: 15 residues. Between the trimmed V and J ends, which lost 1 base and 2 bases, there was a span of 13 bases. Looked up from germline, CDR1 is SGHNT and CDR2 is YYREEE (reference sequence). Based on the CDR3 plus reference TRBV5-4 and TRBJ2-7, the full variable domain is ETGVTQSPTHLIKTRGQQVTLRCSSQSGHNTVSWYQQALGQGPQFIFQYYREEENGRGNFPPRFSGLQFPNYSSELNVNALELDDSALYLCASSLRGGTTYEQYFGPGTRLTVT.

The J gene is TRBJ2-1, the V gene TRBV11-2; D possibly matches TRBD1 or TRBD2 (5 bases each). Per germline, CDR1 SGHAT and CDR2 FQNNGV. CDR3 length: 15 amino acids. Trimming pared 6 bases from V and 4 bases from J, leaving 16 bases between. The CDR3 here is CASSARGPQYNEQFF. The DNA for the CDR3 is TGTGCCAGCAGTGCCCGGGGCCCTCAATACAATGAGCAGTTCTTC.

The J gene is TRBJ2-1, the V gene TRBV5-4; D call uncertain. The CDR3 length is 16 residues. V was shortened by 0 bases and J by 3 bases, with 13 bases between the two germline ends. Germline values: CDR1 SGHNT, CDR2 YYREEE (reference sequence). The CDR3 coding sequence is TGTGCCAGCAGCTTGGGTGGCGGAAGCAACTACAATGAGCAGTTCTTC. Translation gives CASSLGGGSNYNEQFF.

The chain is built from TRBV6-5 and TRBJ2-3; D is possibly TRBD2 (5 bases). The V end lost 7 bases, the J end lost 10 bases, and 12 bases lay between the germline ends. Germline lookup yields CDR1 MNHEY and CDR2 SVGAGI. CDR3 size: 11 residues. The CDR3, as DNA: TGTGCCAGCACCAACGGGCGGGCGCAGTATTTT. It is translated as CASTNGRAQYF.

The CDR3 DNA follows: TGTGCCAGCAGTGAATTCCCTCTACTAGCGGGAGAACACAATGAGCAGTTCTTC. Its translation: CASSEFPLLAGEHNEQFF. The rearrangement joins TRBV2 to TRBJ2-1; 11 bases agree with TRBD2. Germline lookup yields CDR1 SNHLY and CDR2 FYNNEI. This CDR3 comprises 18 residues. Losses at the gene ends were 2 bases for V and 5 bases for J; bases not matched to a gene: 11.